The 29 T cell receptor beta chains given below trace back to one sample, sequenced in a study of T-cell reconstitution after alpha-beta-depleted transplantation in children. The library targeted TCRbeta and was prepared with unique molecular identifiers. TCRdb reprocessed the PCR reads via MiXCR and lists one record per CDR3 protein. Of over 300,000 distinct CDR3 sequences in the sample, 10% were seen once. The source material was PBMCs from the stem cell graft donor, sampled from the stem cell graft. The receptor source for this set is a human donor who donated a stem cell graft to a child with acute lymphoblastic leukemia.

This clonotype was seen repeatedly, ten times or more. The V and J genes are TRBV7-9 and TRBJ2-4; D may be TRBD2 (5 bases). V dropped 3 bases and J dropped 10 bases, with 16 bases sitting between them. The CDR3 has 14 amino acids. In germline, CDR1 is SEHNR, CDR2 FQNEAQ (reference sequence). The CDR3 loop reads CASSLVSSRIIQYF. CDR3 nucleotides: TGTGCCAGCAGCTTGGTCTCTAGCCGGATAATTCAGTACTTC. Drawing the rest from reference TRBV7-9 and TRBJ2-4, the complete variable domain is DTGVSQNPRHKITKRGQNVTFRCDPISEHNRLYWYRQTLGQGPEFLTYFQNEAQLEKSRLLSDRFSAERPKGSFSTLEIQRTEQGDSAMYLCASSLVSSRIIQYFGAGTRLSVL.

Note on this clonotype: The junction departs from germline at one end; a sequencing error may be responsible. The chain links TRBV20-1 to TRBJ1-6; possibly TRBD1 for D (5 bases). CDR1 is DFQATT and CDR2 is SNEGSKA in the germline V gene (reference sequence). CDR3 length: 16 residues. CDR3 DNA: TGCAGTGCTAGACAGGGAAGGAGCTCCTATAATTCAGCCCTCCACTTT. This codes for CSARQGRSSYNSALHF.

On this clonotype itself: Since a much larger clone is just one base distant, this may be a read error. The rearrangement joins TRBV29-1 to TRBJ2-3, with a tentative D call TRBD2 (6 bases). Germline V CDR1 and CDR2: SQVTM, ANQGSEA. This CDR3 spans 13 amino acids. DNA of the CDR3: TGCAGCGTTGGTAGCGGTAGCACAGATCCGCAGTATTTT. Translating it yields CSVGSGSTDPQYF.

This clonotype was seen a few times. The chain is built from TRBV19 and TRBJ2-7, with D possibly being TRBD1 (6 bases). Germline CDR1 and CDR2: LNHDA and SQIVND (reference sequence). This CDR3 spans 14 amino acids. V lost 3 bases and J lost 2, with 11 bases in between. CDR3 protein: CASSMTQGTYEQYF. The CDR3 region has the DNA TGTGCCAGTAGTATGACACAGGGCACCTACGAGCAGTACTTC.

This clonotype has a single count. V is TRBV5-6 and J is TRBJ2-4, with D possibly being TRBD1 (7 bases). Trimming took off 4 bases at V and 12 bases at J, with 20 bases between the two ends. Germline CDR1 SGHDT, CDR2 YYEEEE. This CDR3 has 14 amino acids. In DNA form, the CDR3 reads TGTGCCAGCAGCCAGGGACCAGGAGGGGACAGTCAGTACTTC. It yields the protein CASSQGPGGDSQYF.

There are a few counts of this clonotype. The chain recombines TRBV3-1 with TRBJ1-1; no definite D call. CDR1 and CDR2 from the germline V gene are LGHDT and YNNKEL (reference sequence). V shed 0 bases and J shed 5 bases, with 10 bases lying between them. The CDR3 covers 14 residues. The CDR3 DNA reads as TGTGCCAGCAGCCAAGATGTGACGGAGACTGAAGCTTTCTTT. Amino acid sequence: CASSQDVTETEAFF.

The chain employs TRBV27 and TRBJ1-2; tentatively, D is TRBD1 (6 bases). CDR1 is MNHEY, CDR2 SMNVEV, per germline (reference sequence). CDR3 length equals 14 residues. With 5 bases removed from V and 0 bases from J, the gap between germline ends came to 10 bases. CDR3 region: CASSEQGANYGYTF. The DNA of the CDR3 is TGTGCCAGCAGTGAACAGGGAGCTAACTATGGCTACACCTTC.

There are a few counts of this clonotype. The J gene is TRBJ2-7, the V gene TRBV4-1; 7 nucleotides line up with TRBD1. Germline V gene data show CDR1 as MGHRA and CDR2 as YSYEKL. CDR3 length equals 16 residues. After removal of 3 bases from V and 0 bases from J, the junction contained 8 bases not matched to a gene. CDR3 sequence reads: CASSHESRDSSYEQYF. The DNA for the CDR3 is TGCGCCAGCAGCCACGAATCCCGGGACAGCTCCTACGAGCAGTACTTC.

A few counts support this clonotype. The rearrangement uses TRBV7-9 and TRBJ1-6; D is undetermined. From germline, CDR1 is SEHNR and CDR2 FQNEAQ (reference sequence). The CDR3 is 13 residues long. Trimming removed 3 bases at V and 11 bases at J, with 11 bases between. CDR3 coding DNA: TGTGCCAGCAGCTTGGCGGACGGCGCACCCCTCCACTTT. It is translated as CASSLADGAPLHF.

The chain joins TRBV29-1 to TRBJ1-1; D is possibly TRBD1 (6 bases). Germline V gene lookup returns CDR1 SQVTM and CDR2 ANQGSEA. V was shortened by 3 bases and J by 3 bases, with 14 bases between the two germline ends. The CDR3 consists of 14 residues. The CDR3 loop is CSVDGGQRDTEAFF. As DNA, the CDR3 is TGCAGCGTTGATGGGGGGCAGAGGGACACTGAAGCTTTCTTT.

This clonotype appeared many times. Written as DNA, the CDR3 is TGCGCCAGCAGCCCCGACGTCGGGGATACGCAGTATTTT. This encodes CASSPDVGDTQYF. The J gene is TRBJ2-3, the V gene TRBV4-1, with D unclear. The length of the CDR3 is 13 residues. Germline V lookup: CDR1 MGHRA, CDR2 YSYEKL. The ends were cut back, 4 bases at V and 6 bases at J, with 11 bases in the middle.

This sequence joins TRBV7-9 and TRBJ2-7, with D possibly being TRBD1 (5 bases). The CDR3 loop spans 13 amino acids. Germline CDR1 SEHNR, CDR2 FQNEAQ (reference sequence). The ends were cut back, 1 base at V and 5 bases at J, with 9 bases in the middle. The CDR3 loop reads CASSLDEGDEQYF. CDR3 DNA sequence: TGTGCCAGCAGCTTAGATGAAGGGGACGAGCAGTACTTC.

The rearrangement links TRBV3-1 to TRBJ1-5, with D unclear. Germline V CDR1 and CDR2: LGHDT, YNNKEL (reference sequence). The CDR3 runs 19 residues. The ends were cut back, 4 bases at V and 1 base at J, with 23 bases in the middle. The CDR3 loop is CASSLTRPTGPRSNQPQHF. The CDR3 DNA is TGTGCCAGCAGCCTAACTCGACCTACCGGGCCCCGGAGCAATCAGCCCCAGCATTTT.

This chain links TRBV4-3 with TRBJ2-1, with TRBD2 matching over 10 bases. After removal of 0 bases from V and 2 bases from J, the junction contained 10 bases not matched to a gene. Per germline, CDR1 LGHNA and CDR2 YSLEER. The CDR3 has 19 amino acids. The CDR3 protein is CASSQDSSGRAIAYNEQFF. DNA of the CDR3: TGCGCCAGCAGCCAAGATAGCAGCGGGAGGGCCATCGCCTACAATGAGCAGTTCTTC.

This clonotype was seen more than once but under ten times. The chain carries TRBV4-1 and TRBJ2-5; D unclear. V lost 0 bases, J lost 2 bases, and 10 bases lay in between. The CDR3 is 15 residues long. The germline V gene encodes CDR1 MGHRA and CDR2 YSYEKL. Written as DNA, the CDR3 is TGCGCCAGCAGCCAAGACTCTTGGGGACAAGAGACCCAGTACTTC. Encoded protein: CASSQDSWGQETQYF.

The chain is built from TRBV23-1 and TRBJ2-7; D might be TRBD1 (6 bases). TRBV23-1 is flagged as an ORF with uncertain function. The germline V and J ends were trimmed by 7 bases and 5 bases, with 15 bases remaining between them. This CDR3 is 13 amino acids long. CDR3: CASTNRDPHEQYF. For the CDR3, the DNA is TGCGCCAGCACTAACAGGGACCCCCACGAGCAGTACTTC.

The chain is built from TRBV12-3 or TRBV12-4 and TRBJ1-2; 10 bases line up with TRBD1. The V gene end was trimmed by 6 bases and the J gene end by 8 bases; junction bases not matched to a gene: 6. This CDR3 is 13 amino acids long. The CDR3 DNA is TGTGCCAGCAGCGGAGGACAGGGGGGCGGCTACACCTTC. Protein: CASSGGQGGGYTF.

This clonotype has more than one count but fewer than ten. CDR3 sequence: CASSQIGGQSYEQYF. As DNA, the CDR3 is TGTGCCAGCAGCCAAATAGGGGGACAGTCCTACGAGCAGTACTTC. V gene TRBV4-2 combines with J gene TRBJ2-7; 7 bases line up with TRBD1. CDR1 is LGHNA, CDR2 YNFKEQ, per germline. The CDR3 length is 15 residues. Trimming removed 2 bases from V and 1 base from J; junction bases left unmatched: 5.

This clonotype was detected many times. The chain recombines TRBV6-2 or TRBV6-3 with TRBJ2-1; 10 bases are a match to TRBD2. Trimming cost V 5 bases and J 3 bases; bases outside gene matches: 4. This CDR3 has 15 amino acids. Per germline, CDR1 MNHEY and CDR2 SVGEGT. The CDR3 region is CASSGLAVYYNEQFF. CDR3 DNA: TGTGCCAGCAGTGGACTAGCGGTCTACTACAATGAGCAGTTCTTC.

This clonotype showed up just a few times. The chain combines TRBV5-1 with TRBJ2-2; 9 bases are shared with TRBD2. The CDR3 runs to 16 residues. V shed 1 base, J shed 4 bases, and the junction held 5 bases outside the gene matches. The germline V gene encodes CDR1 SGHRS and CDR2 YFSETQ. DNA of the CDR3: TGCGCCAGCAGCTTGTCCCTAGCGGGACCCACCGGGGAGCTGTTTTTT. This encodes CASSLSLAGPTGELFF.

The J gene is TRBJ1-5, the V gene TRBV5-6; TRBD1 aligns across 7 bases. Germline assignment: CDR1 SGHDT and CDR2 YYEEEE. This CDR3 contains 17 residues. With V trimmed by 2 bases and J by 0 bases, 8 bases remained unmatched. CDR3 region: CASSFREGQYSNQPQHF. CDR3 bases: TGTGCCAGCAGCTTCCGAGAGGGACAGTATAGCAATCAGCCCCAGCATTTT.

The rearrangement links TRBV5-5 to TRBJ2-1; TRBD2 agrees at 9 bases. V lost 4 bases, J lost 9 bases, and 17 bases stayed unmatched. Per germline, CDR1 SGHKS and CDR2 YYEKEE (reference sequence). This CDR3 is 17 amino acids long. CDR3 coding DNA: TGTGCCAGCAGCATCGGACTAGCGAGGGGTCTTAGGGGTGAGCAGTTCTTC. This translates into CASSIGLARGLRGEQFF.

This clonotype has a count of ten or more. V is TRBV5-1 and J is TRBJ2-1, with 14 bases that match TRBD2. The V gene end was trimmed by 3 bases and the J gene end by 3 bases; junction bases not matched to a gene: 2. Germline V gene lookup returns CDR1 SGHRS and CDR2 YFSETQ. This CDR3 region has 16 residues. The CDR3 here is CASSWGLAGDYNEQFF. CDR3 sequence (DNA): TGCGCCAGCAGCTGGGGACTAGCGGGAGACTACAATGAGCAGTTCTTC.

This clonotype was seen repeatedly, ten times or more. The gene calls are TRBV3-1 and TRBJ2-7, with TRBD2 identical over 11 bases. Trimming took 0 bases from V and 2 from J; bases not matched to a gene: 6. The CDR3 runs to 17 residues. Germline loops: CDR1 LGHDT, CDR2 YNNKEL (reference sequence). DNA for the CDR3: TGTGCCAGCAGCCAAGACGCTAGCGGGAGGATCGCCTACGAGCAGTACTTC. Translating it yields CASSQDASGRIAYEQYF.

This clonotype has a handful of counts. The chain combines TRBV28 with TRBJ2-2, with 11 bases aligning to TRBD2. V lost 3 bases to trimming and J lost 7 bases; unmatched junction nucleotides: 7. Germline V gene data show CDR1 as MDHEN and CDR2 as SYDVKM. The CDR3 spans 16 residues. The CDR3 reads CASSFRLAGSGGELFF. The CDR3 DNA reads TGTGCCAGCAGTTTTCGACTAGCGGGGTCGGGCGGGGAGCTGTTTTTT.

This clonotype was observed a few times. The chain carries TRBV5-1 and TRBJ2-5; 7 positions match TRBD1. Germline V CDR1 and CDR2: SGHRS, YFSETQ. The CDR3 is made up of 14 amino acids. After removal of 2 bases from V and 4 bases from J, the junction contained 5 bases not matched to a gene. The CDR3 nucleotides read TGCGCCAGCAGCTTCGGGACAGCGAGAGAGACCCAGTACTTC. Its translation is CASSFGTARETQYF.

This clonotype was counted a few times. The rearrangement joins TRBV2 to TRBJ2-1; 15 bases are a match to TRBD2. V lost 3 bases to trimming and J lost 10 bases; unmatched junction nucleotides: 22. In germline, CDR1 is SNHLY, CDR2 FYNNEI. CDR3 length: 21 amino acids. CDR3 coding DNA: TGTGCCAGCAGTGACTCCCCTACCGGGACTAGCGGGAGGCCGATACATTACGAGCAGTTCTTC. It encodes CASSDSPTGTSGRPIHYEQFF.

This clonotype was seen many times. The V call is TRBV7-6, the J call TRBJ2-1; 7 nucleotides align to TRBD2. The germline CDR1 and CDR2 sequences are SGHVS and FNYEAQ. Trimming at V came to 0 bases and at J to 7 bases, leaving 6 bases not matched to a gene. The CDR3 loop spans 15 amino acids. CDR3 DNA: TGTGCCAGCAGCTTAGCGGGAGGGCCGGGTAATGAGCAGTTCTTC. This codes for CASSLAGGPGNEQFF.

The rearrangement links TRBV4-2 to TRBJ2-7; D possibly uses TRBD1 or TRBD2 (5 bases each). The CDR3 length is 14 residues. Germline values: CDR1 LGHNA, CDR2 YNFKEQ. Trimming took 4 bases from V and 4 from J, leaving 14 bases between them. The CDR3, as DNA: TGTGCCAGCAGCCCGGGGCTCCGGCGGTACGAGCAGTACTTC. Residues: CASSPGLRRYEQYF.